One sample yielded the 17 T cell receptor beta chains listed below, sequenced in a study of T-cell reconstitution after alpha-beta-depleted transplantation in children. Preparation of the TCRbeta library involved a method that used unique molecular identifiers. TCRdb re-derived calls from the PCR reads in MiXCR, one entry per CDR3 protein. The sample lists around 680,000 distinct CDR3 sequences; around a sixth were seen once. The starting material was PBMCs from the stem cell graft donor, obtained from the stem cell graft. The receptors originated from a human donor who donated a stem cell graft to a child with acute myeloid leukemia.

This clonotype was seen ten or more times. V and J are TRBV12-3 or TRBV12-4 and TRBJ2-1; 9 bases fit TRBD1. This CDR3 contains 12 residues. Trimming cost V 8 bases and J 6 bases; bases outside gene matches: 2. The CDR3 bases are TGTGCCAGCTCGGGACAGGGCAATGAGCAGTTCTTC. This codes for CASSGQGNEQFF.

This clonotype appeared many times. CDR3 amino acids: CASSISGAEETQYF. In DNA form, the CDR3 reads TGTGCCAGCAGTATCTCGGGGGCAGAAGAGACCCAGTACTTC. The chain uses TRBV6-5 and TRBJ2-5; D possibly uses TRBD1 or TRBD2 (6 bases each). Trimming removed 5 bases at V and 3 bases at J, with 13 bases between. Germline-derived CDR1 and CDR2 are MNHEY and SVGAGI. The CDR3 sequence is 14 residues long.

The chain is built from TRBV4-3 and TRBJ2-1, with D tentatively TRBD1 (5 bases). Germline V gene data show CDR1 as LGHNA and CDR2 as YSLEER. Trimming removed 0 bases from V and 0 bases from J, with 9 bases in between. The CDR3 loop spans 16 amino acids. This chain's CDR3 is CASSQDEQASYNEQFF. As DNA, the CDR3 is TGCGCCAGCAGCCAAGATGAACAGGCCTCCTACAATGAGCAGTTCTTC.

The V gene is TRBV7-2, the J gene TRBJ1-5, with D possibly being TRBD1 (6 bases). V was cut by 4 bases and J by 9 bases, with 19 bases left in between. The CDR3 totals 15 residues. Germline lookup yields CDR1 SGHTA and CDR2 FQGNSA. CDR3 region: CASSSGFRGASPQHF. The CDR3 DNA reads as TGTGCCAGCAGCTCAGGTTTTCGGGGGGCTTCGCCCCAGCATTTT.

This clonotype was picked up a small number of times. The chain couples TRBV20-1 to TRBJ2-4; no firm D call. The V gene's germline CDR1 is DFQATT and CDR2 SNEGSKA (reference sequence). There are 12 residues in the CDR3. V shed 5 bases and J shed 2 bases, with 7 bases lying between them. DNA for the CDR3: TGCAGTGCTGGCGCCACCAAAAACATTCAGTACTTC. This encodes CSAGATKNIQYF.

The rearrangement links TRBV6-1 to TRBJ2-7; D perhaps matches TRBD1 (5 bases). Germline CDR1 is MNHNS and CDR2 is SASEGT. The CDR3 has 14 amino acids. V was trimmed by 6 bases and J by 3 bases, leaving 15 bases between them. The CDR3 bases are TGTGCCAGCAGCCTCCAGGGAATTTTCTACGAGCAGTACTTC. Translation: CASSLQGIFYEQYF.

This clonotype was recorded a few times. The rearrangement links TRBV7-2 to TRBJ2-3, with 10 bases matching TRBD1. Germline V gene data show CDR1 as SGHTA and CDR2 as FQGNSA. V trimming: 4 bases; J trimming: 3 bases; junction bases outside the gene matches: 4. The CDR3 runs 15 residues. The CDR3 DNA follows: TGTGCCAGCAGCTATTCGGGACAGGGGACAGATACGCAGTATTTT. Translating it yields CASSYSGQGTDTQYF.

This clonotype was observed many times. This rearrangement joins TRBV29-1 to TRBJ1-2; D unresolved. V lost 5 bases and J 3 bases, leaving 10 bases between the germline ends. CDR1 and CDR2 (germline): SQVTM, ANQGSEA. The CDR3 extends over 12 amino acids. CDR3 in amino acids: CSVRPGDYGYTF. The CDR3 DNA reads as TGCAGCGTTCGGCCAGGAGACTATGGCTACACCTTC.

The V gene is TRBV20-1, the J gene TRBJ2-1, with 9 nucleotides matching TRBD1. CDR1 and CDR2 (germline): DFQATT, SNEGSKA (reference sequence). The length of the CDR3 is 15 residues. V was pared by 3 bases and J by 4 bases, with 7 bases of the junction left unmatched. The CDR3 nucleotides are TGCAGTGCTAGGATTGGGACAGGGCCATACAATGAGCAGTTCTTC. It yields the protein CSARIGTGPYNEQFF.

The chain uses TRBV7-8 and TRBJ1-1; no firm D call. Deletions cut 1 base from V and 1 base from J, with 7 bases between. The CDR3 length is 14 residues. The germline V gene has CDR1 SGHVS and CDR2 FQNEAQ. The CDR3 DNA is TGTGCCAGCAGCTTAGAGGCGGCGAACACTGAAGCTTTCTTT. Residues: CASSLEAANTEAFF.

This clonotype was found many times. V and J are TRBV20-1 and TRBJ2-1; 12 bases align to TRBD1. CDR1 and CDR2 (germline): DFQATT, SNEGSKA (reference sequence). The V segment lost 6 bases and the J segment 7 bases; nucleotides outside the gene matches: 4. This CDR3 has 13 residues. Written as DNA, the CDR3 is TGCAGTGCGCGGGACAGGGGGCCGAATGAGCAGTTCTTC. Encoded protein: CSARDRGPNEQFF.

Details on this clonotype: A much larger clone differs from this one at a single base, so this may be a read error. This is likely a read error, given that the CDR3 carries no conserved phenylalanine or tryptophan at its end. The J gene is TRBJ2-7, the V gene TRBV4-2, with D possibly being TRBD1 (6 bases). There are 14 residues in the CDR3. The V end lost 7 bases, the J end lost 3 bases, and 16 bases lay between the germline ends. CDR1 LGHNA and CDR2 YNFKEQ come from the germline V gene. The CDR3 DNA reads TGTGCCAGCACCCTCTCCGGACAGTTCTACGAGCAGTACCTC. It encodes CASTLSGQFYEQYL.

CDR3 region: CASSSGGNGDTQYF. The CDR3 coding sequence is TGTGCCAGCTCTTCGGGGGGGAATGGAGATACGCAGTATTTT. V and J are TRBV11-3 and TRBJ2-3, with 8 bases that match TRBD2. This CDR3 contains 14 residues. The ends lost 8 bases at V and 5 bases at J; junction bases unmatched: 9. Germline CDR1 is SGHNT and CDR2 is YENEEA.

This chain uses TRBV19 with TRBJ2-3, with 12 bases aligning to TRBD2. The CDR3 contains 16 residues. The junction had 5 bases not matched to a gene; V was cut back by 5 bases and J by 2 bases. CDR1 LNHDA and CDR2 SQIVND come from the germline V gene (reference sequence). The CDR3 region is CASSPLAGGPTDTQYF. CDR3 bases: TGTGCCAGTAGTCCCCTAGCGGGGGGGCCCACAGATACGCAGTATTTT.

This clonotype was detected a few times. The chain is built from TRBV28 and TRBJ2-5, with 9 bases identical to TRBD2. Looked up from germline, CDR1 is MDHEN and CDR2 is SYDVKM. This CDR3 spans 14 amino acids. The V gene end was trimmed by 10 bases and the J gene end by 6 bases; junction bases not matched to a gene: 12. The CDR3 sequence: CATKASGEGKTQYF. CDR3 bases: TGTGCCACCAAGGCTAGCGGGGAGGGGAAGACCCAGTACTTC.

This clonotype turned up a few times. The rearrangement uses TRBV12-3 or TRBV12-4 and TRBJ2-2; D is undetermined. The CDR3 is 13 residues long. Trimming cost V 3 bases and J 5 bases, with 7 bases left between them. The CDR3 DNA sequence: TGTGCCAGCAGTTTGTCAGAAACCGGGGAGCTGTTTTTT. It specifies CASSLSETGELFF.

The table lists this clonotype with many counts. The CDR3, as DNA: TGCAGTGCTCACCGGCTTGATCGGGGTTACAATGAGCAGTTCTTC. It codes for CSAHRLDRGYNEQFF. The rearrangement uses TRBV20-1 and TRBJ2-1; a possible D gene is TRBD2 (5 bases). CDR1 DFQATT and CDR2 SNEGSKA come from the germline V gene (reference sequence). V lost 5 bases, J lost 4 bases, and 18 bases lay in between. CDR3 size: 15 residues.